The 11 T cell receptor beta chains below were found in one sample sequenced in a study of patients and donors after allogeneic stem cell transplantation. TCRdb re-called the RT-PCR reads through MiXCR, storing one row per CDR3 protein. The table records approximately 200,000 distinct CDR3 sequences, roughly an eighth of them present only once. Material: blood, either unsorted or a sorted T cell fraction (not recorded which). The source of these receptors is a human donor who was either an allogeneic HSCT recipient or a stem cell or donor lymphocyte infusion donor (not recorded which). It is not recorded whose cells these are; they may come from a transplant donor.

This clonotype was counted ten times or more. This rearrangement joins TRBV5-6 to TRBJ2-3; 10 bases match TRBD1. Germline CDR1 and CDR2: SGHDT and YYEEEE. J was trimmed by 2 bases and V by 4 bases; bases with no gene match: 7. The CDR3 length is 16 residues. The CDR3 region is CASSVDRGVFTDTQYF. CDR3 nucleotides: TGTGCCAGCAGCGTGGACAGGGGGGTCTTCACAGATACGCAGTATTTT.

The sample holds a few counts of this clonotype. This chain connects TRBV5-6 to TRBJ1-2; D uncertain. CDR1 is SGHDT, CDR2 YYEEEE, per germline. V was trimmed by 2 bases and J by 8 bases, leaving 10 bases between them. CDR3 length: 12 amino acids. The CDR3 coding sequence is TGTGCCAGCAGCTTTTATCCGGAAGGCTACACCTTC. Translating it yields CASSFYPEGYTF.

In this sample, this clonotype turned up many times. The V call is TRBV5-1, the J call TRBJ1-5, with D hard to call. Trimming stripped 0 bases from V and 5 bases from J, with 12 bases between. In germline, CDR1 is SGHRS, CDR2 YFSETQ. The CDR3 consists of 15 residues. CDR3 amino acids: CASSLVGGPDQPQHF. The DNA of the CDR3 is TGCGCCAGCAGCTTGGTTGGAGGGCCCGATCAGCCCCAGCATTTT.

This clonotype has more than one count but fewer than ten. This chain connects TRBV11-1 to TRBJ1-1; maybe TRBD1 (6 bases). The CDR3 contains 13 residues. The germline V and J ends were trimmed by 8 bases and 3 bases, with 13 bases remaining between them. Looked up from germline, CDR1 is SGHAT and CDR2 is FQDESV (reference sequence). CDR3: CASADRRDTEAFF. The CDR3 nucleotides are TGTGCCAGCGCCGACAGGAGGGACACTGAAGCTTTCTTT.

The chain recombines TRBV7-3 with TRBJ2-3; 11 nucleotides line up with TRBD2. V lost 5 bases, J lost 0 bases, and 4 bases stayed unmatched. CDR1 and CDR2 from the germline V gene are SGHTA and FQGTGA. This CDR3 has 16 amino acids. In DNA, the CDR3 is TGTGCCAGCAGCATCCGGACTAGCGGGAGCACAGATACGCAGTATTTT. Translation: CASSIRTSGSTDTQYF.

This clonotype was detected a few times. The chain carries TRBV2 and TRBJ1-4; a possible D gene is TRBD1 (6 bases). The V end lost 10 bases, the J end lost 7 bases, and 22 bases lay between the germline ends. This CDR3 has 15 amino acids. The germline V gene has CDR1 SNHLY and CDR2 FYNNEI. DNA of the CDR3: TGTGCCACGTCCCGGGACATGTTTGGAATTGAAAAACTGTTTTTT. Translated: CATSRDMFGIEKLFF.

This clonotype was seen ten or more times. The rearrangement uses TRBV4-1 and TRBJ2-3; TRBD2 matches 7 bases. V lost 1 base to trimming and J lost 1 base; unmatched junction nucleotides: 8. The CDR3 contains 17 residues. Germline loops: CDR1 MGHRA, CDR2 YSYEKL. This CDR3 reads CASSQVTGTMGTDTQYF. CDR3 in DNA: TGCGCCAGCAGCCAAGTTACCGGGACTATGGGCACAGATACGCAGTATTTT.

The chain links TRBV9 to TRBJ2-6; TRBD1 might be the D (6 bases). The V gene's germline CDR1 is SGDLS and CDR2 YYNGEE. Deletions cut 0 bases from V and 2 bases from J, with 21 bases between. CDR3 size: 20 residues. The CDR3 coding sequence is TGTGCCAGCAGCGTAGCTTCCCTTAAGCAGGGGAGTGCTGGGGCCAACGTCCTGACTTTC. This codes for CASSVASLKQGSAGANVLTF. Full variable domain (rest looked up from reference TRBV9 and TRBJ2-6): DSGVTQTPKHLITATGQRVTLRCSPRSGDLSVYWYQQSLDQGLQFLIQYYNGEERAKGNILERFSAQQFPDLHSELNLSSLELGDSALYFCASSVASLKQGSAGANVLTFGAGSRLTVL.

A few counts support this clonotype. The rearrangement joins TRBV5-5 to TRBJ2-1; tentatively, D is TRBD2 (6 bases). The germline CDR1 and CDR2 sequences are SGHKS and YYEKEE (reference sequence). V was pared by 0 bases and J by 4 bases, with 17 bases between. The CDR3 sequence is 17 residues long. In DNA, the CDR3 is TGTGCCAGCAGCTTGGGCCGTCGGGGGACTGGTTACAATGAGCAGTTCTTC. This sequence encodes CASSLGRRGTGYNEQFF. Variable domain in full (rest from reference TRBV5-5 and TRBJ2-1): DAGVTQSPTHLIKTRGQQVTLRCSPISGHKSVSWYQQVLGQGPQFIFQYYEKEERGRGNFPDRFSARQFPNYSSELNVNALLLGDSALYLCASSLGRRGTGYNEQFFGPGTRLTVL.

The J gene is TRBJ1-1, the V gene TRBV6-5, with D perhaps TRBD1 (5 bases). Deletions cut 2 bases from V and 6 bases from J, with 13 bases between. Germline V gene data show CDR1 as MNHEY and CDR2 as SVGAGI. The CDR3 loop spans 14 amino acids. The CDR3 nucleotides are TGTGCCAGCAGTTACCCCGGGGCTGGGGCTGAAGCTTTCTTT. It is translated as CASSYPGAGAEAFF.

This clonotype was found a few times. V and J are TRBV7-2 and TRBJ2-1; 12 bases agree with TRBD2. CDR1 and CDR2 (germline): SGHTA, FQGNSA. Trimming cost V 4 bases and J 7 bases; bases outside gene matches: 5. CDR3 size: 15 residues. The CDR3 DNA reads as TGTGCCAGCAGCTCCCTAGCGGGGGGGATTAATGAGCAGTTCTTC. Protein product: CASSSLAGGINEQFF.